Shown below are 4 T cell receptor beta chains from a single sample sequenced in a study of blood T cell repertoires in COVID-19. Sequencing was performed with immunoSEQ multiplex PCR; in TCRdb, only in-frame clones are kept and a portion is missing. The sample lists about 380,000 clones; more than 85% were seen once. Sequenced sample: PBMCs or T cells enriched from blood (not recorded which). Every receptor here comes from a woman in her 30s who had recovered from COVID-19.

The rearrangement uses TRBV5-4 and TRBJ1-2; 8 bases fit TRBD1. The CDR3 contains 13 residues. Trimming at V came to 5 bases and at J to 7 bases, leaving 7 bases not matched to a gene. Per the germline V gene, CDR1 is SGHNT and CDR2 is YYREEE (reference sequence). Here the CDR3 DNA reads TGTGCCAGCAGTTCGGACAGGGAGGGTGGCTACACCTTC. Translation: CASSSDREGGYTF.

The V and J genes are TRBV7-9 and TRBJ1-4, with 8 bases identical to TRBD1. The CDR3 runs 15 residues. Germline lookup yields CDR1 SEHNR and CDR2 FQNEAQ (reference sequence). V lost 4 bases to trimming and J lost 6 bases; unmatched junction nucleotides: 7. CDR3 in amino acids: CASSSPPGQDEKLFF. The CDR3, as DNA: TGTGCCAGCAGCTCACCACCGGGACAGGATGAAAAACTGTTTTTT.

The chain couples TRBV5-1 to TRBJ2-6; 12 positions agree with TRBD1. CDR3 length: 18 amino acids. CDR1 and CDR2 from the germline V gene are SGHRS and YFSETQ. V lost 0 bases and J lost 1; bases outside the gene matches: 2. Here the CDR3 reads CASSLEGQGASGANVLTF. The CDR3 DNA reads TGCGCCAGCAGCTTGGAGGGACAGGGGGCTTCTGGGGCCAACGTCCTGACTTTC.

The chain is built from TRBV28 and TRBJ1-4; possible D gene TRBD1, 6 bases. The germline CDR1 and CDR2 sequences are MDHEN and SYDVKM. This CDR3 comprises 12 residues. Trimming shortened V by 6 bases and J by 8 bases, and 10 bases separated the two germline ends. The CDR3 region has the DNA TGTGCCAGCAGGCTTAGGGGGGAAAAACTGTTTTTT. This encodes CASRLRGEKLFF.